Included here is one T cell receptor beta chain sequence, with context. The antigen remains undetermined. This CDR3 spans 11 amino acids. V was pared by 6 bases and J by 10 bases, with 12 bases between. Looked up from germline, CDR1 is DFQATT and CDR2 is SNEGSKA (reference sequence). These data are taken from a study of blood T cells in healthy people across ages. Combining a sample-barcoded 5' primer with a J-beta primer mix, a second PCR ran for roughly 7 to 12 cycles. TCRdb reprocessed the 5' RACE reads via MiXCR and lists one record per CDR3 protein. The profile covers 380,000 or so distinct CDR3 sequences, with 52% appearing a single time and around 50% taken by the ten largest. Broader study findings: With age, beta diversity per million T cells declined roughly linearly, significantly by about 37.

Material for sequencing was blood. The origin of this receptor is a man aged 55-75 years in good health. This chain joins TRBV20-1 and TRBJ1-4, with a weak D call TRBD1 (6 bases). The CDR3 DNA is TGCAGTGCATCGACAGGTCGAAAACTGTTTTTT. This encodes CSASTGRKLFF.